This T cell receptor (beta chain) appears in the sequencing data of a study of cytomegalovirus exposure and HLA in healthy donors. Study-level findings and limits: That first-cohort TCR clusters tended to co-occur in the approximately 120 validation repertoires was found in a later analysis.

The CDR3 runs to 15 residues. V dropped 0 bases and J dropped 2; count of bases not matched to a gene: 1. Germline V gene data show CDR1 as LGHNA and CDR2 as YNFKEQ. A remark on this clone: Its matching antigen is unknown.

Clones were read by immunoSEQ multiplex PCR, and TCRdb kept only the in-frame ones, dropping some. The sample shows 150,000 to 200,000 clones, about 80% of them seen only once. The V call is TRBV4-2, the J call TRBJ1-5, with 7 bases matching TRBD1. Sequencing was performed on PBMCs. The sequence was obtained from a man aged 18 to 29 in good health and CMV-seropositive. CDR3 protein: CASSQDTGGNQPQHF. Written as DNA, the CDR3 is TGTGCCAGCAGCCAAGATACAGGGGGCAATCAGCCCCAGCATTTT.